Shown below are 28 T cell receptor beta chains from a single sample sequenced in a study of shared clonotypes between healthy human individuals. TCRdb keeps only in-frame clones here, not all; method: immunoSEQ multiplex PCR. Of roughly 2.1 million clones in the sample, just over 90% were seen once. CD45RO-negative, CCR7-selected cells formed the naive CD8 fraction, which excluded terminally differentiated effector memory CD45RA+ cells. Material for sequencing was naive CD8+ T cells from PBMCs. These TCRs come from a man younger than 30 in good health. Some clones in this sample may be carry-over from other donors' samples.

The count of this clone is one. The chain is built from TRBV4-1 and TRBJ2-2, with D uncertain. V lost 5 bases, J lost 6 bases, and 10 bases lay in between. The germline V gene encodes CDR1 MGHRA and CDR2 YSYEKL. The CDR3 loop spans 13 amino acids. The DNA of the CDR3 is TGCGCCAGCAGCTCTCTAGTAGCCGGGGAGCTGTTTTTT. This translates into CASSSLVAGELFF.

The gene calls are TRBV18 and TRBJ2-7; the match to TRBD2 covers 11 bases. Germline trimming cut 2 bases from V and 5 bases from J; bases unmatched to any gene: 8. This CDR3 spans 16 amino acids. Germline V gene lookup returns CDR1 KGHSH and CDR2 LQKENI. The CDR3 DNA follows: TGTGCCAGCTCACCAACTTCTAGCGGGAGGTTCCACGAGCAGTACTTC. Its translation: CASSPTSSGRFHEQYF.

CDR3 loop: CASRPQGAPQEKLFF. The CDR3 nucleotides are TGTGCCAGCAGACCTCAAGGGGCGCCCCAGGAAAAACTGTTTTTT. The V gene is TRBV28, the J gene TRBJ1-4; tentatively, D is TRBD1 (5 bases). V was clipped by 6 bases and J by 8 bases, with 19 bases between them. Germline lookup yields CDR1 MDHEN and CDR2 SYDVKM. There are 15 residues in the CDR3.

The chain employs TRBV5-1 and TRBJ2-1; no definite D call. The CDR3 is 16 residues long. Looked up from germline, CDR1 is SGHRS and CDR2 is YFSETQ. The germline V and J ends were trimmed by 4 bases and 8 bases, with 22 bases remaining between them. The CDR3 protein is CASSAEVGGPNDEQFF. CDR3 DNA sequence: TGCGCCAGCAGCGCTGAAGTAGGCGGCCCCAATGATGAGCAGTTCTTC.

The chain combines TRBV14 with TRBJ1-2, with TRBD1 as a possible D gene (5 bases). The CDR3 is made up of 17 amino acids. Germline CDR1 is SGHDN and CDR2 is FVKESK. V shed 0 bases and J shed 3 bases, with 17 bases lying between them. The CDR3 DNA follows: TGTGCCAGCAGCCAAGATCGGCCGGGCCTAGGGGACTATGGCTACACCTTC. This sequence encodes CASSQDRPGLGDYGYTF.

This chain links TRBV6-6 with TRBJ2-1; possibly TRBD2 for D (5 bases). CDR3 length: 14 residues. Germline CDR1 is MNHNY and CDR2 is SVGAGI (reference sequence). Between the trimmed V and J ends, which lost 0 bases and 10 bases, there was a span of 13 bases. The CDR3: CASSYSNSVDEQFF. As DNA, the CDR3 is TGTGCCAGCAGTTACTCGAATAGCGTAGACGAGCAGTTCTTC.

This clone was observed a handful of times. The genes are TRBV4-2 and TRBJ2-7; no reliable D call. Between the trimmed V and J ends, which lost 1 base and 3 bases, there was a span of 7 bases. The CDR3 length is 13 residues. Per germline, CDR1 LGHNA and CDR2 YNFKEQ. The CDR3 loop reads CASSQVLGYEQYF. In DNA, the CDR3 is TGTGCCAGCAGCCAAGTTTTGGGCTACGAGCAGTACTTC.

CDR3 sequence: CAWSVRVTYEQYF. The CDR3 region has the DNA TGTGCCTGGAGTGTACGGGTGACCTACGAGCAGTACTTC. The chain recombines TRBV30 with TRBJ2-7; D gene unclear. Germline-derived CDR1 and CDR2 are GTSNPN and SVGIG (reference sequence). The CDR3 is 13 amino acids. Trimming removed 0 bases from V and 2 bases from J, with 8 bases in between.

The chain has TRBV9 and TRBJ2-2; unclear D gene. CDR3 length equals 13 residues. Trimming took off 0 bases at V and 7 bases at J, with 7 bases between the two ends. The germline V gene encodes CDR1 SGDLS and CDR2 YYNGEE. Here the CDR3 reads CASSVAGRGELFF. CDR3 nucleotide sequence: TGTGCCAGCAGCGTAGCGGGTCGCGGGGAGCTGTTTTTT.

This clone was picked up one time. The J gene is TRBJ2-1, the V gene TRBV13; 9 positions agree with TRBD2. The J segment lost 9 bases and the V segment lost 6 bases, leaving 9 bases of the junction unmatched. The CDR3 covers 14 residues. Germline V gives CDR1 PRHDT, CDR2 FYEKMQ (reference sequence). The DNA of the CDR3 is TGTGCCAGCAGAGCCGGGACTAGCCGTAGTGAGCAGTTCTTC. Translating it yields CASRAGTSRSEQFF.

This chain links TRBV27 with TRBJ2-5; maybe TRBD2 (7 bases). The V gene lost 7 bases and the J gene lost 3 bases, with 18 bases spanning the gap. CDR1 MNHEY and CDR2 SMNVEV come from the germline V gene (reference sequence). The CDR3 has 15 amino acids. The CDR3 DNA reads as TGTGCCAGCACCCCAGTAGGGGGGGCTAAAGAGACCCAGTACTTC. Its translation: CASTPVGGAKETQYF.

The J gene is TRBJ2-1, the V gene TRBV7-6; 10 nucleotides align to TRBD1. Unmatched junction bases numbered 8, after V lost 5 bases and J lost 4 bases. Germline CDR1 is SGHVS and CDR2 is FNYEAQ. This CDR3 is built from 16 residues. The CDR3 loop reads CASSGRDRGPYNEQFF. CDR3 nucleotide sequence: TGTGCCAGCAGCGGCCGGGACAGGGGCCCGTACAATGAGCAGTTCTTC. The full variable domain, completed using reference TRBV7-6 and TRBJ2-1, is GAGVSQSPRYKVTKRGQDVALRCDPISGHVSLYWYRQALGQGPEFLTYFNYEAQQDKSGLPNDRFSAERPEGSISTLTIQRTEQRDSAMYRCASSGRDRGPYNEQFFGPGTRLTVL.

A remark on this clone: At one boundary the junction diverges from the germline segment, which might be a read error. The genes are TRBV29-1 and TRBJ2-3, with no clear D. The CDR3 consists of 10 residues. Germline CDR1 and CDR2: SQVTM and ANQGSEA. The CDR3, as DNA: TGCAGCGTTACCGGAGATACGCGGTATTTT. Encoded protein: CSVTGDTRYF.

This chain links TRBV6-1 with TRBJ2-1; D gene ambiguous. CDR3 length: 15 residues. Germline loops: CDR1 MNHNS, CDR2 SASEGT. Trimming took off 2 bases at V and 8 bases at J, with 16 bases between the two ends. The CDR3 DNA is TGTGCCAGCAGTGAATTTCCGTCCCCTCGGGATGAGCAGTTCTTC. It is translated as CASSEFPSPRDEQFF.

To note about this clone: The same CDR3 can be traced to other DNA sequences in this sample. The V and J genes are TRBV7-3 and TRBJ2-7; 7 nucleotides align to TRBD1. The germline V gene has CDR1 SGHTA and CDR2 FQGTGA. V lost 2 bases to trimming and J lost 2 bases; unmatched junction nucleotides: 3. This CDR3 contains 14 residues. CDR3 nucleotides: TGTGCCAGCAGCTTAGGACAGGCCACCTACGAGCAGTACTTC. It translates to CASSLGQATYEQYF.

The V and J genes are TRBV7-9 and TRBJ2-2; TRBD1 matches at 7 bases. V lost 2 bases, J lost 1 base, and 13 bases stayed unmatched. Germline CDR1 reads SEHNR; CDR2 reads FQNEAQ (reference sequence). CDR3 length: 19 residues. In DNA form, the CDR3 reads TGTGCCAGCAGCTTACCTCCGGGACAGCCTAAAAGGAACACCGGGGAGCTGTTTTTT. The encoded protein is CASSLPPGQPKRNTGELFF.

The chain couples TRBV5-6 to TRBJ1-5, with a possible D match to TRBD1 (5 bases). Germline values: CDR1 SGHDT, CDR2 YYEEEE. Trimming cost V 0 bases and J 4 bases, with 8 bases left between them. CDR3 length equals 14 residues. The CDR3 region is CASSLGRANQPQHF. CDR3 sequence (DNA): TGTGCCAGCAGCTTGGGCAGGGCTAATCAGCCCCAGCATTTT. The full variable domain, with the rest looked up from reference TRBV5-6 and TRBJ1-5, is DAGVTQSPTHLIKTRGQQVTLRCSPKSGHDTVSWYQQALGQGPQFIFQYYEEEERQRGNFPDRFSGHQFPNYSSELNVNALLLGDSALYLCASSLGRANQPQHFGDGTRLSIL.

This sequence joins TRBV9 and TRBJ2-7; D tentatively reads TRBD1 or TRBD2 (5 bases each). CDR3 length: 16 residues. Trimming removed 0 bases from V and 0 bases from J, with 13 bases in between. The germline gives CDR1 SGDLS, CDR2 YYNGEE. The DNA of the CDR3 is TGTGCCAGCAGCGTAGGACTGCCCGGGACCTCCTACGAGCAGTACTTC. Residues: CASSVGLPGTSYEQYF.

The CDR3 DNA sequence: TGTGCCAGCAGCCCGGCCGGGAGCGGGAGGAGCTCCTACGAGCAGTACTTC. This gives the protein CASSPAGSGRSSYEQYF. This chain joins TRBV9 and TRBJ2-7, with 9 nucleotides matching TRBD2. J lost 0 bases, V lost 4 bases, and 11 bases had no gene match. Germline V gene lookup returns CDR1 SGDLS and CDR2 YYNGEE. This CDR3 has 17 residues.

The chain carries TRBV6-5 and TRBJ2-2; 7 bases agree with TRBD1. The CDR3 has 14 amino acids. The ends lost 10 bases at V and 6 bases at J; junction bases unmatched: 11. The germline gives CDR1 MNHEY, CDR2 SVGAGI. CDR3 loop: CATSPPTGPGELFF. CDR3 sequence (DNA): TGTGCCACCAGCCCCCCGACAGGGCCCGGGGAGCTGTTTTTT.

The V and J genes are TRBV7-9 and TRBJ2-3; D gene uncertain. The CDR3 covers 18 residues. V dropped 4 bases and J dropped 5 bases, with 25 bases sitting between them. Germline CDR1 SEHNR, CDR2 FQNEAQ (reference sequence). The CDR3 bases are TGTGCCAGCAGCTCCCAGAGCGAGGCTAGAATAAGAGGAGATACGCAGTATTTT. Amino acids: CASSSQSEARIRGDTQYF.

The chain employs TRBV10-1 and TRBJ2-1, with 9 bases that match TRBD1. The length of the CDR3 is 15 residues. Trimming took 4 bases from V and 3 from J; bases not matched to a gene: 4. Germline V CDR1 and CDR2: WNHNN, SYGVQD (reference sequence). In nucleotides, the CDR3 is TGCGCCAGCAGTGCTGACAGGGGGAACTACAATGAGCAGTTCTTC. Amino acid sequence: CASSADRGNYNEQFF.

The chain combines TRBV14 with TRBJ2-7; 8 nucleotides align to TRBD1. Unmatched junction bases numbered 1, after V lost 0 bases and J lost 3 bases. The CDR3 contains 14 residues. The germline CDR1 and CDR2 sequences are SGHDN and FVKESK. Written as DNA, the CDR3 is TGTGCCAGCAGCCAAGAAGGGACAGGCTACGAGCAGTACTTC. Protein product: CASSQEGTGYEQYF.

The chain uses TRBV2 and TRBJ2-1, with 9 bases identical to TRBD1. Germline V gives CDR1 SNHLY, CDR2 FYNNEI. This CDR3 comprises 15 residues. V lost 6 bases and J lost 5; bases outside the gene matches: 8. CDR3 protein: CASRPWDRVDNEQFF. DNA for the CDR3: TGTGCCAGCAGGCCCTGGGACAGGGTCGACAATGAGCAGTTCTTC.

The chain combines TRBV28 with TRBJ2-5, with TRBD2 identical over 9 bases. From germline, CDR1 is MDHEN and CDR2 SYDVKM. V shed 5 bases, J shed 9 bases, and the junction held 13 bases outside the gene matches. The length of the CDR3 is 15 residues. In DNA form, the CDR3 reads TGTGCCAGCAGTCGTAGCGGGAGCTTGAAGGGGGCCCAGTACTTC. Translated: CASSRSGSLKGAQYF.

The rearrangement joins TRBV28 to TRBJ1-3; D gene uncertain. Germline V CDR1 and CDR2: MDHEN, SYDVKM. This CDR3 comprises 13 residues. Trimming took 7 bases from V and 9 from J, leaving 16 bases between them. This CDR3 is CASIGGPPGTIYF. The CDR3 DNA is TGTGCCAGCATAGGAGGGCCCCCGGGCACCATATATTTT.

V gene TRBV14 combines with J gene TRBJ1-2; 9 bases map to TRBD1. Germline CDR1 SGHDN, CDR2 FVKESK. The V segment lost 4 bases and the J segment 4 bases; nucleotides outside the gene matches: 4. The CDR3 has 14 amino acids. The CDR3 DNA reads TGTGCCAGCAGCCTTACAGGGGGCGCCTATGGCTACACCTTC. Translation: CASSLTGGAYGYTF.

The chain has TRBV19 and TRBJ2-1; 10 bases line up with TRBD2. CDR1 is LNHDA, CDR2 SQIVND, per germline (reference sequence). The CDR3 contains 15 residues. Trimming at V came to 7 bases and at J to 2 bases, leaving 5 bases not matched to a gene. CDR3 bases: TGTGCCAGTAACTTAGCGGGAGGCGCCTACAATGAGCAGTTCTTC. It codes for CASNLAGGAYNEQFF.